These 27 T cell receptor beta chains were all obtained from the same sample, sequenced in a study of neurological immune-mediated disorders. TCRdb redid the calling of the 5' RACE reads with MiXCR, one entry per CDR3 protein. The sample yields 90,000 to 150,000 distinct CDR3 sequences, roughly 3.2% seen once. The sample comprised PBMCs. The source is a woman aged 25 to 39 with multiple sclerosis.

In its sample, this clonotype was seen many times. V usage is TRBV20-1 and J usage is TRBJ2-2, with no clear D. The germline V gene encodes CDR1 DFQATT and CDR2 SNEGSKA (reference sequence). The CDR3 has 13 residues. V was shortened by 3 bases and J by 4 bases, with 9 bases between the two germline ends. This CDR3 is CSASPYSTGELFF. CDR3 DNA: TGCAGTGCTAGCCCCTATTCCACCGGGGAGCTGTTTTTT.

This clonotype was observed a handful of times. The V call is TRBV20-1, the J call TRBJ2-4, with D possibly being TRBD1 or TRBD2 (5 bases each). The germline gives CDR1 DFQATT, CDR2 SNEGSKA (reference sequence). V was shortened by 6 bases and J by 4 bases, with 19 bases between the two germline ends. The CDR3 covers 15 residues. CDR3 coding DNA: TGCAGTGCCCGCCCTGAGGGGTGGGGGAAAAACATTCAGTACTTC. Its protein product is CSARPEGWGKNIQYF.

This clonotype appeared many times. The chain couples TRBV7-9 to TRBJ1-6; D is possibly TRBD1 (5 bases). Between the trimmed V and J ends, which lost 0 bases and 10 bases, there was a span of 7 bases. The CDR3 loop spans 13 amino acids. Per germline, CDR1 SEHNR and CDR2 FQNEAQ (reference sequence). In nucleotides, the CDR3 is TGTGCCAGCAGCTTAGCGGGGGAATCACCCCTCCACTTT. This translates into CASSLAGESPLHF. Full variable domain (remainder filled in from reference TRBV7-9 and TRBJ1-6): DTGVSQNPRHKITKRGQNVTFRCDPISEHNRLYWYRQTLGQGPEFLTYFQNEAQLEKSRLLSDRFSAERPKGSFSTLEIQRTEQGDSAMYLCASSLAGESPLHFGNGTRLTVT.

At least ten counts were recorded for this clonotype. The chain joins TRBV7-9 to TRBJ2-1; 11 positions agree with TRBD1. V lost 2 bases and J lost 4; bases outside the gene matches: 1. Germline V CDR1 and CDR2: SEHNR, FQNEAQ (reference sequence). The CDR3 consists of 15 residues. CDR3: CASSLRDRGYNEQFF. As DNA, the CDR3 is TGTGCCAGCAGCTTACGGGACAGGGGGTACAATGAGCAGTTCTTC.

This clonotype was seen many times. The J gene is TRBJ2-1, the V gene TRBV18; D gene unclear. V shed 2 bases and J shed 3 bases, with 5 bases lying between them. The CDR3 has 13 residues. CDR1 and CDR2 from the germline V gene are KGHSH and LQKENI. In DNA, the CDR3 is TGTGCCAGCTCACCAAACAGCTACAATGAGCAGTTCTTC. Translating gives CASSPNSYNEQFF.

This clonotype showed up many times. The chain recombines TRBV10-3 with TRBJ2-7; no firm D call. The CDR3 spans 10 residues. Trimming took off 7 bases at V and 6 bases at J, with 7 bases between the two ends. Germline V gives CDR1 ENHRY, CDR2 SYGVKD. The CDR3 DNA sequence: TGTGCCATCACCCGCGGCGAGCAGTACTTC. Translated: CAITRGEQYF.

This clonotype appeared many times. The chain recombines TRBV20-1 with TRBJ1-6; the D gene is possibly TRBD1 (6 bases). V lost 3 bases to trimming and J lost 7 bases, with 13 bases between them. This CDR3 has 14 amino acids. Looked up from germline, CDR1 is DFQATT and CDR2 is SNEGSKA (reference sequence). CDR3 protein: CSARRGGSNSPLHF. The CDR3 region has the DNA TGCAGTGCTAGGAGAGGGGGATCAAATTCACCCCTCCACTTT.

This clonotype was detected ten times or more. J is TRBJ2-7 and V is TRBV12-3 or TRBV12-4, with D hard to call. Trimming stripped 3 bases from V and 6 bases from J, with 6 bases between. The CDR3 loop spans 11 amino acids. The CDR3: CASSFLGEQYF. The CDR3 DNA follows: TGTGCCAGCAGTTTTTTAGGCGAGCAGTACTTC.

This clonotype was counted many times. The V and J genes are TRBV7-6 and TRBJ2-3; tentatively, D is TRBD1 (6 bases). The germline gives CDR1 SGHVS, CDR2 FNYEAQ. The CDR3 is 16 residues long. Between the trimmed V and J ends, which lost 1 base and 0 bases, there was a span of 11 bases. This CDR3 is CASSLGTGPSTDTQYF. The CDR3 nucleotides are TGTGCCAGCAGCTTAGGAACAGGGCCGAGCACAGATACGCAGTATTTT.

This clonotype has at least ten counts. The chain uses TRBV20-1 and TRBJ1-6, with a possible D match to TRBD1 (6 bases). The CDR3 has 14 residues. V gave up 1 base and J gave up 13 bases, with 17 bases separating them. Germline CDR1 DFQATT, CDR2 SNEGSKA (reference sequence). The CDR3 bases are TGCAGTGCTAGAGTGGGGCAGGGGCAACACCCCCTCCACTTT. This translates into CSARVGQGQHPLHF.

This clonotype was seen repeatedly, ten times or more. The DNA for the CDR3 is TGTGCCAGCAGTAGGGTCGGGAGGGGGCTCGAGCAGTACTTC. Translation gives CASSRVGRGLEQYF. The gene calls are TRBV6-5 and TRBJ2-7; TRBD2 is a possible D gene (8 bases). CDR3 length: 14 amino acids. With 5 bases removed from V and 6 bases from J, the gap between germline ends came to 17 bases. Germline V gives CDR1 MNHEY, CDR2 SVGAGI.

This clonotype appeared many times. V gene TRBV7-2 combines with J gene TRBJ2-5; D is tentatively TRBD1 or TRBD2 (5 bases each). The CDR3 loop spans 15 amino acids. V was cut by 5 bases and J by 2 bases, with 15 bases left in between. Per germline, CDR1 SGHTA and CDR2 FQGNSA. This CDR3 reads CASSPLRGRQETQYF. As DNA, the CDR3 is TGTGCCAGCAGCCCCCTCCGGGGCCGACAAGAGACCCAGTACTTC.

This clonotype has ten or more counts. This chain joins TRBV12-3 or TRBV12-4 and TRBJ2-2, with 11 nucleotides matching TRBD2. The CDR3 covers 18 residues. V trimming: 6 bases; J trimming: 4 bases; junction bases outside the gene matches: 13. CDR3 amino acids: CASSPTLLAGGTTGELFF. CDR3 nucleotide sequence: TGTGCCAGCAGCCCAACTCTTTTAGCGGGAGGGACCACCGGGGAGCTGTTTTTT.

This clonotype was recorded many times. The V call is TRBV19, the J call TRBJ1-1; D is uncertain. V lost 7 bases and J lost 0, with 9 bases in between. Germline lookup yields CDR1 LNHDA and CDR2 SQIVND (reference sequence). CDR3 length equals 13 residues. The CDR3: CASNPGLNTEAFF. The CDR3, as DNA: TGTGCCAGTAATCCGGGGTTGAACACTGAAGCTTTCTTT. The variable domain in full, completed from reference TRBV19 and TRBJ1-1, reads DGGITQSPKYLFRKEGQNVTLSCEQNLNHDAMYWYRQDPGQGLRLIYYSQIVNDFQKGDIAEGYSVSREKKESFPLTVTSAQKNPTAFYLCASNPGLNTEAFFGQGTRLTVV.

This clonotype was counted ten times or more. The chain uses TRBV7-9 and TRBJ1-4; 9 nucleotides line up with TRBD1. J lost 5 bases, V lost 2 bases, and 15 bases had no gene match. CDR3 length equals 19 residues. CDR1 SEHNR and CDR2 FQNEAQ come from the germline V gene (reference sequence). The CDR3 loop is CASSLIFAGTGGDNEKLFF. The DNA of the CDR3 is TGTGCCAGCAGCTTAATTTTCGCTGGTACAGGGGGCGACAATGAAAAACTGTTTTTT.

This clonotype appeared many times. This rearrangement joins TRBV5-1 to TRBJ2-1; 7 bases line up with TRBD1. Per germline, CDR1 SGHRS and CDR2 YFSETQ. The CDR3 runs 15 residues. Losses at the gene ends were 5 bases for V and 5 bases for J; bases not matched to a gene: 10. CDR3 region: CASRHAGGLDNEQFF. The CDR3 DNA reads TGCGCCAGCAGACACGCAGGGGGTTTAGACAATGAGCAGTTCTTC.

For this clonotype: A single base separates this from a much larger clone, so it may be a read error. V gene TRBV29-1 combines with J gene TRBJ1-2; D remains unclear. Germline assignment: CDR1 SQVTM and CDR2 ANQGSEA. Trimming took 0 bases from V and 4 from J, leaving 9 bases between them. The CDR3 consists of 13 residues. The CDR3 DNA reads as TGCAGCGTTGAAGATCTGGAAGCCTATGGCTACACCTTC. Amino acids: CSVEDLEAYGYTF.

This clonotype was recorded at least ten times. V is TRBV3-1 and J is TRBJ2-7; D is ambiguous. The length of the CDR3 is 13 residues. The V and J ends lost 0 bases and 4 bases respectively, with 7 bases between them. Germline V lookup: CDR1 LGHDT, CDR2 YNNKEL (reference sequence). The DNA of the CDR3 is TGTGCCAGCAGCCAAGAATCGGTGTACGAGCAGTACTTC. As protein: CASSQESVYEQYF.

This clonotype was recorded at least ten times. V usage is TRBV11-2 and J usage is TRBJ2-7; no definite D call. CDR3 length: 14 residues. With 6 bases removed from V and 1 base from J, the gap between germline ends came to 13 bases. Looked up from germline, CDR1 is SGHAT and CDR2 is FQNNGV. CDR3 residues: CASRNAPVSYEQYF. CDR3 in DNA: TGTGCCAGCAGAAACGCCCCAGTGTCCTACGAGCAGTACTTC.

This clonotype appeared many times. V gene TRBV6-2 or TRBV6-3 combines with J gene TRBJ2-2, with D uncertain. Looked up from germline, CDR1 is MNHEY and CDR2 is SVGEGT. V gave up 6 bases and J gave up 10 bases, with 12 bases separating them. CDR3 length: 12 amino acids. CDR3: CASSNLLAELFF. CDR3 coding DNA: TGTGCCAGCAGCAACCTGTTGGCGGAGCTGTTTTTT.

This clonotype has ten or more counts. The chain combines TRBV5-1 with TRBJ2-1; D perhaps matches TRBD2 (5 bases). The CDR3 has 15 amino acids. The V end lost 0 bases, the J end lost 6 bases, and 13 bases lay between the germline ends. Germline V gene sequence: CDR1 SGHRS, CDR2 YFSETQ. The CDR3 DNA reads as TGCGCCAGCAGCTTGGTCGGGATTCAAGTCAATGAGCAGTTCTTC. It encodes CASSLVGIQVNEQFF.

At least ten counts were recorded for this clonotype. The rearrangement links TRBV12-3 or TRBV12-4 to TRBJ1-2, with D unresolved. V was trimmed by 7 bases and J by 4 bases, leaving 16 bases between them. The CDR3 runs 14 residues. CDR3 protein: CASTLSSTSYGYTF. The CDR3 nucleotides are TGTGCCAGCACCCTTAGTTCCACCTCCTATGGCTACACCTTC.

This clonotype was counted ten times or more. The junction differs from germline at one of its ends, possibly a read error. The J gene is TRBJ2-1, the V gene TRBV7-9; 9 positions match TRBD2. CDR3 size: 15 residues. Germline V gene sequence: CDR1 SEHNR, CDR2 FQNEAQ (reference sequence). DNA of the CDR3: TGTGCCAGCAGCTTAGTGCGGGAGGGCCTCCCGGTAGGGATCTTC. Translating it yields CASSLVREGLPVGIF. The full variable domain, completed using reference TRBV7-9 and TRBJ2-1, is DTGVSQNPRHKITKRGQNVTFRCDPISEHNRLYWYRQTLGQGPEFLTYFQNEAQLEKSRLLSDRFSAERPKGSFSTLEIQRTEQGDSAMYLCASSLVREGLPVGIFGPGTRLTVL.

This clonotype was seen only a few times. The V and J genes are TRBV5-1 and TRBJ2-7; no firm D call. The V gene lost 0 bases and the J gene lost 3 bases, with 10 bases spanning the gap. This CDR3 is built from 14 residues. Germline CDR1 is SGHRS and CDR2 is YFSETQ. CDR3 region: CASSLEGSVYEQYF. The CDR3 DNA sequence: TGCGCCAGCAGCTTGGAAGGCTCAGTCTACGAGCAGTACTTC.

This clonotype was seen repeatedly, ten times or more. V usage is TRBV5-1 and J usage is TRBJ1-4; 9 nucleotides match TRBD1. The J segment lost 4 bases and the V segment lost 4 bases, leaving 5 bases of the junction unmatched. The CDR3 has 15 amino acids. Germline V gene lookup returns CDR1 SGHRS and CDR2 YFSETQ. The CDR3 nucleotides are TGCGCCAGCAGCAAAGCGACAGGGGGTAATGAAAAACTGTTTTTT. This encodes CASSKATGGNEKLFF.

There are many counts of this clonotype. This chain's CDR3 is CASSLHLRSEAFF. CDR3 bases: TGTGCCAGCAGCCTGCACCTGAGGAGTGAAGCTTTCTTT. The chain combines TRBV12-3 or TRBV12-4 with TRBJ1-1; D unclear. The germline V and J ends were trimmed by 6 bases and 7 bases, with 15 bases remaining between them. This CDR3 contains 13 residues.

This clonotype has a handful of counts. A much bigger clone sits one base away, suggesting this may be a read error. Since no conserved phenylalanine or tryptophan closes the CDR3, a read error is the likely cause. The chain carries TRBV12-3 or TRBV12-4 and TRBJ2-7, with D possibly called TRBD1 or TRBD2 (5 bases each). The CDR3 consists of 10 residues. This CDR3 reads CASRGDEQYI. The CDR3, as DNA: TGTGCTTCGAGGGGCGACGAGCAGTACATC.